The clone carrying this TCR beta chain was seen more than once but under ten times. The data were taken from a study of blood T cells in healthy people across ages. Germline values: CDR1 LNHDA, CDR2 SQIVND (reference sequence). CDR3 size: 16 residues. V was pared by 5 bases and J by 7 bases, with 12 bases of the junction left unmatched. The second PCR ran about 6 to 12 cycles with a sample-barcoded 5' primer and J-beta primers. TCRdb re-analysed the 5' RACE reads in MiXCR, keeping a single row per CDR3 protein. The top ten hold 2.5% to 3.5% of the sample, which has 700,000 to 900,000 distinct CDR3 sequences, around a quarter seen once. These same data were also listed under a study on T cells of mothers and their children.

This receptor was taken from a boy aged 5-17 years in good health. What was sequenced was blood. The chain recombines TRBV19 with TRBJ2-1, with 9 bases aligning to TRBD2. CDR3 amino acids: CASSDPASGAFNEQFF. DNA of the CDR3: TGTGCCAGTAGTGACCCGGCTAGCGGGGCGTTTAATGAGCAGTTCTTC.